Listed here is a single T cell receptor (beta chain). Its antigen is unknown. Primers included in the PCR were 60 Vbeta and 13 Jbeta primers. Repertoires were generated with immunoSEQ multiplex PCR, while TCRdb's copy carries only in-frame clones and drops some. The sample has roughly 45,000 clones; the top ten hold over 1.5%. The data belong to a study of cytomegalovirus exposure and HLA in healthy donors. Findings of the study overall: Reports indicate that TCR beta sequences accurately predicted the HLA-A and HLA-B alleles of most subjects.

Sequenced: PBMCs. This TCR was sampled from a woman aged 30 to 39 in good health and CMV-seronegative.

CDR3 in DNA: TGTGCCAGCAGCTTATCGGTTAGTCAGCCCCAGCATTTT. Its translation is CASSLSVSQPQHF. The chain is built from TRBV7-9 and TRBJ1-5; D uncertain. The CDR3 is 13 amino acids. Germline values: CDR1 SEHNR, CDR2 FQNEAQ (reference sequence). The V end was cut by 2 bases, the J end by 6 bases, with 8 bases between. The entire variable domain, with the rest obtained from reference TRBV7-9 and TRBJ1-5, is as follows: DTGVSQNPRHKITKRGQNVTFRCDPISEHNRLYWYRQTLGQGPEFLTYFQNEAQLEKSRLLSDRFSAERPKGSFSTLEIQRTEQGDSAMYLCASSLSVSQPQHFGDGTRLSIL.